The present T cell receptor beta chain was sequenced within a study of cytomegalovirus exposure and HLA in healthy donors. Whole-study context: In terms of ancestry, the Caucasian-associated cluster contained around 79% of the approximately 420 genotyped donors.

Trimming took 6 bases from V and 2 from J, leaving 16 bases between them. Germline V CDR1 and CDR2: MDHEN, SYDVKM. There are 15 residues in the CDR3. As for this clone: The antigen is unknown.

Study findings and constraints: In vitro testing confirmed a few CMV-associated chains as specific for CMV antigens.

PCR involved 60 Vbeta and 13 Jbeta primers. Generated by immunoSEQ multiplex PCR, the TCRdb table keeps only in-frame clones and is missing some. This sample has under 110,000 clones, with around 76% found just once. V is TRBV28 and J is TRBJ2-5, with a weak D call TRBD1 (6 bases). The sample was PBMCs. The sequence derives from a woman between 45 and 60 years old in good health and CMV-seropositive. This CDR3 reads CASSQTTGQQETQYF. The CDR3 bases are TGTGCCAGCAGCCAGACGACCGGACAGCAAGAGACCCAGTACTTC. Full variable domain (outside the CDR3, taken from reference TRBV28 and TRBJ2-5): DVKVTQSSRYLVKRTGEKVFLECVQDMDHENMFWYRQDPGLGLRLIYFSYDVKMKEKGDIPEGYSVSREKKERFSLILESASTNQTSMYLCASSQTTGQQETQYFGPGTRLLVL.